Listed below are T cell receptor beta chains from one sample, sequenced in a study of cytomegalovirus exposure and HLA in healthy donors. TCRdb's table, derived via immunoSEQ multiplex PCR, lists solely in-frame clones and lacks some. Counted here are roughly 180,000 clones, approximately 81% occurring once; the ten biggest clones make up roughly 1.5%. The sequenced sample was PBMCs. The receptors stem from a male donor in good health and CMV-seronegative. CDR3s include the opening cysteine and the closing phenylalanine or tryptophan. The order of the fields is clone size, D gene, V gene, J gene, CDR3 DNA, CDR3 protein. D genes are given only for firm matches. Expanded clones are given a class, and other clones once, few, many or no size at all.

.	TRBD1	TRBV30	TRBJ1-4	TGTGCCTGGGGGACAGGGAATGAAAAACTGTTTTTT	CAWGTGNEKLFF
.	.	TRBV10-3	TRBJ1-2	TGTGCCATCAGTGAGGGATTCAGAGGGCCTGAGTATGGCTACACCTTC	CAISEGFRGPEYGYTF
once	TRBD2	TRBV10-3	TRBJ2-3	TGTGCCATCAGTGCAGCGGGGGGGCTTAGCACAGATACGCAGTATTTT	CAISAAGGLSTDTQYF
.	.	TRBV29-1	TRBJ1-5	TGCAGCGAGGGTCCGGGAAGGGATCGGCCCCAGCATTTT	CSEGPGRDRPQHF
once	.	TRBV5-1	TRBJ2-1	TGCGCCAGCAGCTTGATGGGAGCGGGTCTGAGACAGTTCTTC	CASSLMGAGLRQFF
.	.	TRBV6-5	TRBJ1-2	TGTGCCAGCAGTTACTCCGGGGTTAGTCCGCATGGCTACACCTTC	CASSYSGVSPHGYTF
.	TRBD2	TRBV7-9	TRBJ2-1	TGTGCCAGCAGCTTAGGTGGGACTAGCCTAGGGTATGAGCAGTTCTTC	CASSLGGTSLGYEQFF
.	.	TRBV7-3	TRBJ2-7	TGTGCCAGCAGCCCCACGGGGGTCTACGAGCAGTACTTC	CASSPTGVYEQYF
.	TRBD1	TRBV7-6	TRBJ2-3	TGTGCCAGCAGCTTAGTAGGGGGCGGAGATACGCAGTATTTT	CASSLVGGGDTQYF
.	.	TRBV9	TRBJ2-3	TGTGCCAGCAGCGTAGAGGGGCGCGCAGATACGCAGTATTTT	CASSVEGRADTQYF
.	TRBD2	TRBV7-2	TRBJ2-2	TGTGCCAGCAGCTCGGGACTAGCGGGAGGCACCGGGGAGCTGTTTTTT	CASSSGLAGGTGELFF
.	.	TRBV19	TRBJ1-3	TGTGCCACCAAACATCACTCTGGAAACACCATATATTTT	CATKHHSGNTIYF
.	TRBD1	TRBV27	TRBJ2-7	TGTGCCAGCAGATCCCGACAGGGCTATCGCAACGAGCAGTACTTC	CASRSRQGYRNEQYF
.	TRBD2	TRBV2	TRBJ2-1	TGTGCCAGCAGTGAAAAAGTGTGGACTAGCCCAATTAACAATGAGCAGTTCTTC	CASSEKVWTSPINNEQFF
.	.	TRBV28	TRBJ2-2	TGTGCCAGCAACTCAGGGAACACCGGGGAGCTGTTTTTT	CASNSGNTGELFF
.	.	TRBV7-8	TRBJ2-2	TGTGCCAGCAGCAAAACCGGACTATCCACCGGGGAGCTGTTTTTT	CASSKTGLSTGELFF
.	.	TRBV30	TRBJ2-3	TGTGCCTGGAGAAACCAAGGGGCCCCCCGCTTCTGGGATACGCAGTATTTT	CAWRNQGAPRFWDTQYF
few	.	TRBV21-1	TRBJ2-7	TGTGCCAGCAGCGCTGAAAGACCCGGGACAGATTCCTACGAGCAGTACTTC	CASSAERPGTDSYEQYF
once	.	TRBV27	TRBJ2-7	TGTGCCAGCGTACCGGACAGAAAGTACGAGCAGTACTTC	CASVPDRKYEQYF
few	TRBD1	TRBV27	TRBJ2-7	TGTGCCAGCAGTCCAGGTGACGGGACAGCCTACGAGCAGTACTTC	CASSPGDGTAYEQYF
once	.	TRBV27	TRBJ1-2	TGTGCCAGCACGCCGGGACAAGGGAACTATGGCTACACCTTC	CASTPGQGNYGYTF
.	.	TRBV11-3	TRBJ2-3	TGTGCCAGCAGCCCGCTAGCAAGCACAGATACGCAGTATTTT	CASSPLASTDTQYF
once	.	TRBV20-1	TRBJ1-2	TGCAGTGCTAGAGTGACTGGTGGCTACACCTTC	CSARVTGGYTF
.	TRBD1	TRBV27	TRBJ1-1	TGTGCCAGCAGTTCCCCCGGCGGAGGGGGCGGCTTGGGACCTGAAGCTTTCTTT	CASSSPGGGGGLGPEAFF
.	TRBD1	TRBV7-9	TRBJ2-4	TGTGCCAGCAGCCCGGGACAGGGCCCCTTGGACATTCAGTACTTC	CASSPGQGPLDIQYF
.	.	TRBV28	TRBJ2-2	TGTGCCAGCAGTCCGGGGGTGGGGATTGGCACCGGGGAGCTGTTTTTT	CASSPGVGIGTGELFF
.	TRBD1	TRBV30	TRBJ2-2	TGTGCCTGGACCCGAGAGGACAGGGTCACCGGGGAGCTGTTTTTT	CAWTREDRVTGELFF
.	.	TRBV2	TRBJ2-1	TGTGCCAGCAGTGTGGGGCTAAATGAGCAGTTCTTC	CASSVGLNEQFF
few	.	TRBV4-1	TRBJ2-3	TGCGCCAGCAGCCAAGAACCAACTTGGGGGCAAATCACAGATACGCAGTATTTT	CASSQEPTWGQITDTQYF
.	TRBD1	TRBV2	TRBJ2-7	TGTGCCAGCATTCCGGGACAGGGGAAACTACGAGAGCAGTACTTC	CASIPGQGKLREQYF
once	.	TRBV6-1	TRBJ1-1	TGTGCCAGCAGTGAAGGTCCTTCAGTGAACACTGAAGCTTTCTTT	CASSEGPSVNTEAFF
.	.	TRBV11-2	TRBJ1-1	TGTGCCAGCAGCTTAGTAGGGGGTAGAACTGAAGCTTTCTTT	CASSLVGGRTEAFF
.	.	TRBV4-3	TRBJ2-1	TGCGCCAGCAGCCAAGAGTCTACGATCTCCTACAATGAGCAGTTCTTC	CASSQESTISYNEQFF
few	.	TRBV15	TRBJ2-7	TGTGCCACCAGCAGGGGAGGACAAGAATACGAGCAGTACTTC	CATSRGGQEYEQYF
.	.	TRBV19	TRBJ2-1	TGTGCCAGTAGTATAGTCGGATCGGGTCCTAGCAATGAGCAGTTCTTC	CASSIVGSGPSNEQFF
few	TRBD1	TRBV11-1	TRBJ2-7	TGTGCCAGCAGCCGCCCCTCGACAGGGCTCTCCTACGAGCAGTACTTC	CASSRPSTGLSYEQYF
.	TRBD1	TRBV7-7	TRBJ2-3	TGTGCCAGCAGCCCGGGACAGAGCACAGATACGCAGTATTTT	CASSPGQSTDTQYF
few	.	TRBV14	TRBJ2-7	TGTGCCAGCAGCCAAGATCTCGGGGACGAGCAGTACTTC	CASSQDLGDEQYF
.	.	TRBV7-9	TRBJ2-7	TGTGCCAGCAGCTTAGATGGGGGCCGCGACGAGCAGTACTTC	CASSLDGGRDEQYF
.	TRBD1	TRBV10-2	TRBJ2-7	TGCGCCAGCACAGGACAGGGTTCCTACGAGCAGTACTTC	CASTGQGSYEQYF
.	TRBD1	TRBV19	TRBJ2-6	TGTGCCAGTGGGACAGGTCCCTCTGGGGCCAACGTCCTGACTTTC	CASGTGPSGANVLTF
once	.	TRBV5-1	TRBJ1-1	TGCGCCAGCAGCTTGTCTTTCGGCGGGACGCGTGAAGCTTTCTTT	CASSLSFGGTREAFF
.	TRBD1	TRBV4-2	TRBJ1-2	TGTGCCAGCAGCCAACTAGGGACAGCTAACTATGGCTACACCTTC	CASSQLGTANYGYTF